These T cell receptor beta chains were read from a single sample in a study of T-cell memory formation after mild COVID-19. Via MiXCR, TCRdb re-called the 5' RACE reads, giving one row per CDR3 protein. The sample lists more than 45,000 distinct CDR3 sequences, over 8.5% occurring once. The material sequenced was PBMCs or a T cell subset sorted from them (not recorded which). The receptors derive from an adult woman who had mild COVID-19 (a few samples of this study predate the infection). Cell type and time point are not known. Each CDR3 is given without its conserved first and last residue. Part of the rows lack a size; the others show once, few, many or a class for expanded clones.

abundance: few
v_gene: TRBV28
CDR3aa: ASSVPGEEKLF

abundance: -
v_gene: TRBV7-9
CDR3aa: ASSFWGGRPGISGANVLT

abundance: few
v_gene: TRBV7-9
CDR3aa: ASSFGTVWSGHTKETQY

abundance: -
v_gene: TRBV12-3/TRBV12-4
CDR3aa: ASSLMGGSEAF

abundance: -
v_gene: TRBV5-1
CDR3aa: ASSSETAASYGYT

abundance: -
v_gene: TRBV4-1
CDR3aa: ASSLRTSGRGSYEQY

abundance: many
v_gene: TRBV5-5
CDR3aa: ASSPTGTRTGETQY

abundance: many
v_gene: TRBV9
CDR3aa: ASSGGVGSHEQF

abundance: few
v_gene: TRBV9
CDR3aa: ASGRGRTWVSYEQY

abundance: many
v_gene: TRBV20-1
CDR3aa: SLLAGGIYNEQF

abundance: few
v_gene: TRBV7-9
CDR3aa: ASSSGLAPYNEQF

abundance: many
v_gene: TRBV6-2/TRBV6-3
CDR3aa: ASRGTANTEAF

abundance: once
v_gene: TRBV5-1
CDR3aa: ASSLDHETQY

abundance: many
v_gene: TRBV10-3
CDR3aa: AISDMGEQY

abundance: few
v_gene: TRBV9
CDR3aa: ASTRGGGPPLNEQF